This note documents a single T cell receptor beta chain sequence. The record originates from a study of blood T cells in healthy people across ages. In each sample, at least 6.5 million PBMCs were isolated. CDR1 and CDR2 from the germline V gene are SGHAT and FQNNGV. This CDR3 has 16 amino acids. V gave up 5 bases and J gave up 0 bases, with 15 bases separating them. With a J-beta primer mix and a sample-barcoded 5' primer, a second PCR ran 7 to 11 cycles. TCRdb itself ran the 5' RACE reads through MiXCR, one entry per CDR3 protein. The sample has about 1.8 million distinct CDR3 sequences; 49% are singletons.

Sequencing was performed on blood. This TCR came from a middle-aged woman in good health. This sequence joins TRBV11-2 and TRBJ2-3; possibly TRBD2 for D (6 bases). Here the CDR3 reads CASSPNLATSTDTQYF. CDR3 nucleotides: TGTGCCAGCAGCCCGAACCTAGCGACTAGCACAGATACGCAGTATTTT.